This is a list of T cell receptor beta chains from one sample in a study of cytomegalovirus exposure and HLA in healthy donors. The protocol was immunoSEQ multiplex PCR, while the TCRdb copy is restricted to in-frame clones and leaves out a portion. The sample includes about 200,000 clones, 79% of them seen just once. The sample taken for sequencing was PBMCs. The receptors come from a girl aged 10 to 17 in good health and CMV-seropositive. Both conserved end residues are part of each CDR3. The order of the fields is V gene, clone size, D gene, J gene, CDR3 DNA, CDR3 protein. The D gene is left open where the match is weak. Part of the rows lack a size; the others show once, few, many or a class for expanded clones.

V: TRBV2
size: NA
D: NA
J: TRBJ2-1
DNA: TGTGCCGTTCCAGGGGTAGGGTCTTACAATGAGCAGTTCTTC
CDR3: CAVPGVGSYNEQFF

V: TRBV7-2
size: NA
D: TRBD1
J: TRBJ1-2
DNA: TGTGCCAGCACTCGGGACAGGTCGGGTGGCTACACCTTC
CDR3: CASTRDRSGGYTF

V: TRBV6-1
size: NA
D: TRBD1
J: TRBJ2-7
DNA: TGTGCCAGCAGACAGGGGGCCCTCGAGCAGTACTTC
CDR3: CASRQGALEQYF

V: TRBV7-2
size: NA
D: TRBD2
J: TRBJ2-7
DNA: TGTGCCAGCAGCCGGACGAGCGGGACTTACTACGAGCAGTACTTC
CDR3: CASSRTSGTYYEQYF

V: TRBV18
size: NA
D: NA
J: TRBJ1-6
DNA: TGTGCCAGCTCACCACAACAGTCCCCATCACCCCTCCACTTT
CDR3: CASSPQQSPSPLHF

V: TRBV11-2
size: few
D: NA
J: TRBJ1-4
DNA: TGTGCCAGCAGCTTCGCAGGGGTGTCTAATGAAAAACTGTTTTTT
CDR3: CASSFAGVSNEKLFF

V: TRBV7-2
size: NA
D: TRBD2
J: TRBJ2-3
DNA: TGTGCCAGCAGCTTTCAGCGGGAGAGCACAGATACGCAGTATTTT
CDR3: CASSFQRESTDTQYF

V: TRBV11-2
size: NA
D: TRBD2
J: TRBJ2-5
DNA: TGTGCCAGCAGCTTCGGAGCTAGCGGGGGGTTTAGGGAGACCCAGTACTTC
CDR3: CASSFGASGGFRETQYF

V: TRBV7-2
size: few
D: TRBD1
J: TRBJ1-6
DNA: TGTGCCAGCCGCATCCCGACAGGGTCCTCACCCCTCCACTTT
CDR3: CASRIPTGSSPLHF

V: TRBV11-3
size: few
D: NA
J: TRBJ1-1
DNA: TGTGCCAGCAGCACCCCCGGCGGGAACACTGAAGCTTTCTTT
CDR3: CASSTPGGNTEAFF

V: TRBV10-3
size: NA
D: TRBD1
J: TRBJ2-3
DNA: TGTGCCATCAGCGGACAGGGCTTTAGCACAGATACGCAGTATTTT
CDR3: CAISGQGFSTDTQYF

V: TRBV4-1
size: few
D: TRBD2
J: TRBJ2-2
DNA: TGCGCCAGCTCCTCCGTCGTACTAGCGGGGGGGCCAGGCACCGGGGAGCTGTTTTTT
CDR3: CASSSVVLAGGPGTGELFF

V: TRBV5-1
size: NA
D: TRBD1
J: TRBJ1-6
DNA: TGCGCCAGCAGCTACGGAACGGACAGGGGGTATTCACCCCTCCACTTT
CDR3: CASSYGTDRGYSPLHF

V: TRBV5-4
size: NA
D: TRBD1
J: TRBJ1-2
DNA: TGTGCCAGCAGCTTAAACACAGGGGGCTATGGCTACACCTTC
CDR3: CASSLNTGGYGYTF

V: TRBV7-2
size: NA
D: NA
J: TRBJ1-3
DNA: TGTGCCAGCAGCTTAGCGGGGCAAAAACGCTCTGGAAACACCATATATTTT
CDR3: CASSLAGQKRSGNTIYF

V: TRBV6-4
size: NA
D: NA
J: TRBJ1-2
DNA: TGTGCCAGCAGTGCGGGGGATCAGGATGGCTACACCTTC
CDR3: CASSAGDQDGYTF

V: TRBV9
size: NA
D: TRBD1
J: TRBJ2-2
DNA: TGTGCCAGCAGCGAGGGACAGGGCCCCAACACCGGGGAGCTGTTTTTT
CDR3: CASSEGQGPNTGELFF

V: TRBV19
size: NA
D: NA
J: TRBJ2-6
DNA: TGTGCCAGTAGTATACTGCGCTCTGGGGCCAACGTCCTGACTTTC
CDR3: CASSILRSGANVLTF

V: TRBV2
size: NA
D: NA
J: TRBJ1-2
DNA: TGTGCCAGCAGTGACAGGGAGGGGTATGGCTACACCTTC
CDR3: CASSDREGYGYTF

V: TRBV18
size: few
D: TRBD1
J: TRBJ2-7
DNA: TGTGCCAGCTCACCCGACAGGGAAGGCGAGCAGTACTTC
CDR3: CASSPDREGEQYF

V: TRBV25-1
size: NA
D: NA
J: TRBJ1-1
DNA: TGTGCCAGCAGTGATCCACGGCGGGCTTTCTTT
CDR3: CASSDPRRAFF

V: TRBV20-1
size: once
D: NA
J: TRBJ1-1
DNA: TGCAGTGCCGAGGGTACTGAAGCTTTCTTT
CDR3: CSAEGTEAFF

V: TRBV23-1
size: NA
D: NA
J: TRBJ2-2
DNA: TGCGCCAGCACCTCCAGACAGCTCCTGCTGGCCCGTAACACCGGGGAGCTGTTTTTT
CDR3: CASTSRQLLLARNTGELFF

V: TRBV6-1
size: NA
D: NA
J: TRBJ1-2
DNA: TGTGCCAGCACCGGGGGGGCAGGGACGAACTATGGCTACACCTTC
CDR3: CASTGGAGTNYGYTF

V: TRBV7-9
size: NA
D: NA
J: TRBJ2-1
DNA: TGTGCCAGCAGCCCCGGCTCCTACAATGAGCAGTTCTTC
CDR3: CASSPGSYNEQFF

V: TRBV4-1
size: NA
D: NA
J: TRBJ2-4
DNA: TGCGCCAGCAGCCAAGAGCCTAGCTTAATCATTCAGTACTTC
CDR3: CASSQEPSLIIQYF

V: TRBV11-2
size: NA
D: NA
J: TRBJ2-7
DNA: TGTGCCAGCAGCTACCGACAGGAAAGCTACGAGCAGTACTTC
CDR3: CASSYRQESYEQYF

V: TRBV19
size: NA
D: NA
J: TRBJ2-2
DNA: TGTGCCAGTAGTATAGGAAGTTCAGTTAAAACCGGGGAGCTGTTTTTT
CDR3: CASSIGSSVKTGELFF

V: TRBV19
size: NA
D: TRBD2
J: TRBJ2-7
DNA: TGTGCCAGTAGTGGGGGGGGATCCTACGAGCAGTACTTC
CDR3: CASSGGGSYEQYF

V: TRBV4-3
size: NA
D: TRBD1
J: TRBJ2-1
DNA: TGCGCCAGCAGCCAAGTCCCGGGACAGGGATTTGAGCAGTTCTTC
CDR3: CASSQVPGQGFEQFF

V: TRBV4-1
size: NA
D: TRBD1
J: TRBJ1-1
DNA: TGCGCCAGCAGCAGACCAGGGGGCACCCAGGGGGAAGCTTTCTTT
CDR3: CASSRPGGTQGEAFF

V: TRBV6-5
size: once
D: NA
J: TRBJ2-3
DNA: TGTGCCAGCAGTTCGCCCCCTAATACGCAGTATTTT
CDR3: CASSSPPNTQYF

V: TRBV4-3
size: once
D: NA
J: TRBJ1-6
DNA: TGCGCCAGCAGCCAAGAGCAGGGCTCCTATAATTCACCCCTCCACTTT
CDR3: CASSQEQGSYNSPLHF

V: TRBV11-2
size: NA
D: NA
J: TRBJ2-2
DNA: TGTGCCAGCAGCTCGGTTCCACCCACCGGGGAGCTGTTTTTT
CDR3: CASSSVPPTGELFF

V: TRBV19
size: NA
D: TRBD2
J: TRBJ2-7
DNA: TGTGCCACCTCTAGCGGGGGCTACGAGCAGTACTTC
CDR3: CATSSGGYEQYF

V: TRBV27
size: once
D: NA
J: TRBJ1-3
DNA: TGTGCCAGCAGCCCATACGGGGGGATCCGTGGAAACACCATATATTTT
CDR3: CASSPYGGIRGNTIYF

V: TRBV10-1
size: NA
D: TRBD1
J: TRBJ2-7
DNA: TGCGCCAGCAGTGACAGGGGGCGAGAGCAGTACTTC
CDR3: CASSDRGREQYF

V: TRBV10-2
size: NA
D: NA
J: TRBJ1-2
DNA: TGCGCCAGCAGTGAACAAACAGCTTTCGGCTATGGCTACACCTTC
CDR3: CASSEQTAFGYGYTF

V: TRBV19
size: NA
D: NA
J: TRBJ1-5
DNA: TGTGCCAGTCGCCGCGGGGGGGATAGCAATCAGCCCCAGCATTTT
CDR3: CASRRGGDSNQPQHF

V: TRBV5-4
size: NA
D: TRBD2
J: TRBJ2-7
DNA: TGTGCCAGCAGCTCCGGGACTAGCGGGGGGGCATCAAAGCAGTACTTC
CDR3: CASSSGTSGGASKQYF

V: TRBV7-2
size: NA
D: NA
J: TRBJ2-1
DNA: TGTGCCAGCAGCTTTTCCTACAAACTAAACAATGAGCAGTTCTTC
CDR3: CASSFSYKLNNEQFF

V: TRBV6-1
size: NA
D: NA
J: TRBJ2-4
DNA: TGTGCCAGCAGCGTGGGGGGGGCTGGGAACATTCAGTACTTC
CDR3: CASSVGGAGNIQYF

V: TRBV10-2
size: few
D: TRBD2
J: TRBJ2-3
DNA: TGCGCCAGCAGTGAGTCTAGCGGGGGAACAGATACGCAGTATTTT
CDR3: CASSESSGGTDTQYF

V: TRBV29-1
size: NA
D: NA
J: TRBJ1-1
DNA: TGCAGCGGTCTCAGGGGTGTTGGAACTGAAGCTTTCTTT
CDR3: CSGLRGVGTEAFF

V: TRBV4-3
size: NA
D: NA
J: TRBJ1-3
DNA: TGCGCCAGCAGCCAAGAATCGGCAGGGACTGGAAACACCATATATTTT
CDR3: CASSQESAGTGNTIYF

V: TRBV7-9
size: NA
D: NA
J: TRBJ2-7
DNA: TGTGCCAGCAGCTTAGGTGAAGGAAAAAGAGGCTACGAGCAGTACTTC
CDR3: CASSLGEGKRGYEQYF

V: TRBV11-3
size: NA
D: NA
J: TRBJ1-6
DNA: TGTGCCAGCAGCCCCCGGTCGGGAAATTCACCCCTCCACTTT
CDR3: CASSPRSGNSPLHF

V: TRBV9
size: NA
D: NA
J: TRBJ1-2
DNA: TGTGCCAGCAGCGTCAGTCCTGATAACTATGGCTACACCTTC
CDR3: CASSVSPDNYGYTF

V: TRBV11-2
size: NA
D: TRBD1
J: TRBJ2-7
DNA: TGTGCCAGCAGCGCGCTTTCGGGACAGCGGTCCTACGAGCAGTACTTC
CDR3: CASSALSGQRSYEQYF

V: TRBV10-2
size: NA
D: NA
J: TRBJ1-1
DNA: TGCGCCAGCAGTGAGGAGCAGGGAGGGCCGTTCACTGAAGCTTTCTTT
CDR3: CASSEEQGGPFTEAFF

V: TRBV5-6
size: NA
D: NA
J: TRBJ1-4
DNA: TGTGCCACCCAGGACGGGGCTAATGAAAAACTGTTTTTT
CDR3: CATQDGANEKLFF

V: TRBV30
size: once
D: TRBD2
J: TRBJ2-1
DNA: TGTGCCTGGAGTTTCGGGGGGGGCAATGAGCAGTTCTTC
CDR3: CAWSFGGGNEQFF

V: TRBV5-1
size: NA
D: TRBD1
J: TRBJ1-1
DNA: TGCGCCAGCAGCTTGAGGGGACAGGGAGAAACTGAAGCTTTCTTT
CDR3: CASSLRGQGETEAFF

V: TRBV4-1
size: NA
D: NA
J: TRBJ2-5
DNA: TGCGCCAGCAGCCAAGGCCACCGGGGTAAAGAGACCCAGTACTTC
CDR3: CASSQGHRGKETQYF

V: TRBV7-9
size: NA
D: NA
J: TRBJ1-4
DNA: TGTGCCAGCAGTCTCCATCTAAGAGAACTGTTTTTT
CDR3: CASSLHLRELFF

V: TRBV4-1
size: NA
D: TRBD1
J: TRBJ1-5
DNA: TGCGCCAGCAGCCAAGATGGGCAGGGGGGCAATCAGCCCCAGCATTTT
CDR3: CASSQDGQGGNQPQHF